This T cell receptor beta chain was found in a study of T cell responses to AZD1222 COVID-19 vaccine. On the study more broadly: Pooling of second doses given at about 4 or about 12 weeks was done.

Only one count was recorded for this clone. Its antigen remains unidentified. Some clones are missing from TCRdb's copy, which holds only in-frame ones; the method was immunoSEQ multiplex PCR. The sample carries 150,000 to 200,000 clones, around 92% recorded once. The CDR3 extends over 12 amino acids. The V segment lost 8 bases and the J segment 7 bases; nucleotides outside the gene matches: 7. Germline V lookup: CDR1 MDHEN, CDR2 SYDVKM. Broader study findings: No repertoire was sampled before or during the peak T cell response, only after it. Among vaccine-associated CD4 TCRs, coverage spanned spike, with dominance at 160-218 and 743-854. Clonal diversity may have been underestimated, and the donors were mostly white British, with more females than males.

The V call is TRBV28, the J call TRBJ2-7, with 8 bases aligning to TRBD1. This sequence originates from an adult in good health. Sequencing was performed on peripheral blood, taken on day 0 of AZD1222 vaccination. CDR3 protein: CASLGRGREQYF. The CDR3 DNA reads TGTGCCAGCCTGGGCAGGGGGCGTGAGCAGTACTTC.